This T cell receptor beta chain was sequenced during a study of CD8 T cells in Susac syndrome. Study-level findings and limits: By the study's own acknowledgment, its TCR sequencing and HLA analysis included relatively few individuals.

This clonotype was seen only once. What it binds is not known. With random hexamers, reverse transcription was performed on about 0.45 to 1 ug of RNA. The amplification used immunoSEQ multiplex PCR on TCR beta CDR3; it spanned 54 Vbeta and 13 Jbeta. TCRdb reprocessed the immunoSEQ multiplex PCR reads via MiXCR and lists one record per CDR3 protein. The sample has 100,000 to 150,000 distinct CDR3 sequences, over 80% seen once. Multiple sclerosis controls were treatment-naive patients with stable or active relapsing-remitting disease. TEMRA cells underwent FACS enrichment and CD8+ and CD4+ T cells underwent negative isolation. V was cut by 2 bases and J by 4 bases, with 10 bases left in between. The CDR3 totals 14 residues. Per the germline V gene, CDR1 is KGHDR and CDR2 is SFDVKD.

The chain is built from TRBV24-1 and TRBJ2-5, with D possibly being TRBD2 (5 bases). The sequenced material came from CD8+ T cells from PBMCs. This TCR was recovered from a human donor with multiple sclerosis. CDR3 DNA: TGTGCCACCAGTGATTCGTGGGAGCGAGAGACCCAGTACTTC. Translated: CATSDSWERETQYF.